The rows below give T cell receptor beta chains drawn from one sample of a study of shared T cell receptors in the human thymus. Clones were sequenced by immunoSEQ multiplex PCR, and TCRdb holds only the in-frame ones, with some missing. The repertoire holds 640,000 or so clones, with roughly 86% as singletons. The data also belong to a second study, concerning human thymus T cells.

Source material: thymocytes. All receptors come from a boy younger than two with a congenital heart defect. CDR3s include the opening cysteine and the closing phenylalanine or tryptophan. The D gene is left open where the match is weak. Not every row has a clone size; where given, it reads once, few, many or a size class.

TRBV7-2	TRBD2	TRBJ2-7	.	TGTGCCAGCAGCTTAGTGCTAGGGACTAGCGGGGGGGCTTTTTACGAGCAGTACTTC	CASSLVLGTSGGAFYEQYF
TRBV6-6	TRBD2	TRBJ2-1	.	TGTGCCAGCAGCAGACTAGCGGGGGATCCCCGCGAGCAGTTCTTC	CASSRLAGDPREQFF
TRBV14	TRBD1	TRBJ1-1	once	TGTGCCAGCAGCCAAGTATCGGAGACAGGGAATCGTACTGAAGCTTTCTTT	CASSQVSETGNRTEAFF
TRBV20-1	.	TRBJ2-3	.	TGCAGTGCTCAGAAGACAGATACGCAGTATTTT	CSAQKTDTQYF
TRBV19	.	TRBJ2-4	.	TGTGCCAGTAGTATTCCCGAGGGTCGAGCCAAAAACATTCAGTACTTC	CASSIPEGRAKNIQYF
TRBV7-6	TRBD2	TRBJ2-5	.	TGTGCCAGCAGCCCGGGACTAGCGGGGGAGCGAGAGACCCAGTACTTC	CASSPGLAGERETQYF
TRBV18	.	TRBJ1-2	.	TGTGCCAGCTCACGACCCGTCGTGTCGGGTGACGCACCACTTAACTATGGCTACACCTTC	CASSRPVVSGDAPLNYGYTF
TRBV29-1	TRBD1	TRBJ2-7	.	TGCAGCGTTGCTCCGGACAGGGGCTACGAGCAGTACTTC	CSVAPDRGYEQYF
TRBV28	TRBD1	TRBJ1-5	.	TGTGCCAGCAGCACCCGTGGTGGACAGGGGGCGAGAGTAGGTGATCAGCCCCAGCATTTT	CASSTRGGQGARVGDQPQHF
TRBV4-3	.	TRBJ2-5	once	TGCGCCAGCAGCCCGAGACAGGATCAAGAGACCCAGTACTTC	CASSPRQDQETQYF
TRBV27	.	TRBJ1-5	.	TGTGCCAGCAGTTTAGGGGTGGAAACTCAGGGGTTACGCAATCAGCCCCAGCATTTT	CASSLGVETQGLRNQPQHF
TRBV5-4	TRBD2	TRBJ2-3	.	TGTGCCAGCAGCTGGGCCTTAGCGGGGACTAGCACAGATACGCAGTATTTT	CASSWALAGTSTDTQYF
TRBV5-4	TRBD1	TRBJ2-7	.	TGTGCCAGCAGCCCACCGGGACAGGGACCCCACGAGCAGTACTTC	CASSPPGQGPHEQYF
TRBV5-6	TRBD2	TRBJ2-1	.	TGTGCCAGCAGACTAGCGGGAGAATCTGACAATGAGCAGTTCTTC	CASRLAGESDNEQFF
TRBV2	.	TRBJ2-7	.	TGTGCCAGCAAACTGGACAATTCCTACGAGCAGTACTTC	CASKLDNSYEQYF
TRBV7-8	TRBD2	TRBJ2-7	.	TGTGCCAGCAGCAGTAGCGGGAGTAACTACGAGCAGTACTTC	CASSSSGSNYEQYF
TRBV19	.	TRBJ2-3	.	TGTGCCAGTAGTACTACCGGGACACCCGGCACAGATACGCAGTATTTT	CASSTTGTPGTDTQYF
TRBV28	.	TRBJ2-7	.	TGTGCCAGCAGTTTGCAGGAATATGACTACGAGCAGTACTTC	CASSLQEYDYEQYF
TRBV7-3	.	TRBJ1-5	.	TGTGCCAGCAGCCCATCTTTGTTTGGCAGGGAAGGCATTCAGCCCCAGCATTTT	CASSPSLFGREGIQPQHF
TRBV27	TRBD1	TRBJ1-2	.	TGTGCCAGCAGCGAAACTCGGGGGGGGACAGGGCGACCTTATGGCTACACCTTC	CASSETRGGTGRPYGYTF
TRBV27	.	TRBJ1-1	.	TGTGCCAGCAGCCCTAACAGGGTTGTGGAAGCTTTCTTT	CASSPNRVVEAFF
TRBV4-1	TRBD1	TRBJ1-2	.	TGCGCCAGCAGCCAGGGGCGATGGAGGACAGGGGGCCTCTATGGCTACACCTTC	CASSQGRWRTGGLYGYTF
TRBV5-1	.	TRBJ1-3	.	TGCGCCAGCAGCTTTGGAACCCGGGAACCTGGAAACACCATATATTTT	CASSFGTREPGNTIYF
TRBV27	.	TRBJ1-1	.	TGTGCCAGCAGTTTTGGCGGGAACACTGAAGCTTTCTTT	CASSFGGNTEAFF
TRBV7-6	TRBD2	TRBJ2-5	.	TGTGCCAGCAGCTTCCTAGGGGGACTAGCGGGGAGGCAAGAGACCCAGTACTTC	CASSFLGGLAGRQETQYF
TRBV2	.	TRBJ2-7	.	TGTGCCAGCAGTATCCAGGACAGTAGCTCCTACGAGCAGTACTTC	CASSIQDSSSYEQYF
TRBV30	.	TRBJ1-1	.	TGTGCCAGTAAACAGGTTGAAGCTTTCTTT	CASKQVEAFF
TRBV5-6	TRBD1	TRBJ1-3	.	TGTGCCAGCAGCTCCCCAAACAGGGGGTCCGGAAACACCATATATTTT	CASSSPNRGSGNTIYF
TRBV27	.	TRBJ2-1	.	TGTGCCAGCAGCCAATGGGGACATAGCTACAATGAGCAGTTCTTC	CASSQWGHSYNEQFF
TRBV19	TRBD1	TRBJ1-5	.	TGTGCCAGTATCCCCAGACAGGGGGACGATCAGCCCCAGCATTTT	CASIPRQGDDQPQHF
TRBV15	TRBD1	TRBJ2-5	.	TGTGCCACCAGAAGTAATTCGGACAGGGGGGGACAAGAGACCCAGTACTTC	CATRSNSDRGGQETQYF
TRBV11-2	.	TRBJ2-3	.	TGTGCCAGCAGCTTATTACATCTCACAGATACGCAGTATTTT	CASSLLHLTDTQYF
TRBV9	.	TRBJ2-2	.	TGTGCCAGCAGCGGGACTAATTGGGGCGGGGAGCTGTTTTTT	CASSGTNWGGELFF
TRBV7-9	TRBD1	TRBJ2-7	.	TGTGCCAGCAGCTTAGTTCAGGCACAGGGGGCGCCTGAGCAGTACTTC	CASSLVQAQGAPEQYF
TRBV9	TRBD2	TRBJ2-1	.	TGTGCCAGCAGCGTATTTAGCGGGAGGGCCCTCAATGAGCAGTTCTTC	CASSVFSGRALNEQFF
TRBV2	TRBD1	TRBJ1-6	.	TGTGCCAGCAGTGGCGGGACAGGGTTGAATAATTCACCCCTCCACTTT	CASSGGTGLNNSPLHF
TRBV6-1	TRBD2	TRBJ2-1	.	TGTGCCAGCAAAAGGGACGGGGGGTACAATGAGCAGTTCTTC	CASKRDGGYNEQFF
TRBV5-6	TRBD1	TRBJ2-5	.	TGTGCCAGCAGCTTACAGGGGCAAGAGACCCAGTACTTC	CASSLQGQETQYF
TRBV25-1	TRBD2	TRBJ2-3	.	TGTGCCAGCAGTCCCCAGCGGGGCGTCACAGATACGCAGTATTTT	CASSPQRGVTDTQYF
TRBV28	.	TRBJ2-7	.	TGTGCCAGCAGGGGCAGGGGATCCTACGAGCAGTACTTC	CASRGRGSYEQYF
TRBV7-3	.	TRBJ2-1	.	TGTGCCAGCAGCTTAACGGGTGCTAGGTACAATGAGCAGTTCTTC	CASSLTGARYNEQFF
TRBV19	.	TRBJ2-3	.	TGTGCCAGTAGTATGTGGGGGGGCAGTTTTTATGGAGATACGCAGTATTTT	CASSMWGGSFYGDTQYF